The 2 T cell receptor beta chains below come from one sample, sequenced in a study of OX40 agonist ivuxolimab in advanced cancers. Libraries were prepared by immunoSEQ multiplex PCR; TCRdb keeps only in-frame clonotypes and omits some of them. The sample lists approximately 79,000 clones, 92% occurring once. The sequencing here drew on CD4+ or CD8+ T cells sorted from blood, taken in a trial of the OX40 agonist ivuxolimab. Every receptor here comes from an adult with an advanced solid tumor such as melanoma, head and neck, liver or kidney cancer.

The rearrangement links TRBV5-4 to TRBJ1-1; D not certain. CDR3 size: 12 residues. Germline-derived CDR1 and CDR2 are SGHNT and YYREEE (reference sequence). V was clipped by 2 bases and J by 8 bases, with 10 bases between them. This CDR3 is CASSFLGSEAFF. CDR3 nucleotides: TGTGCCAGCAGCTTCCTCGGGAGCGAAGCTTTCTTT.

The chain uses TRBV6-1 and TRBJ1-1; 9 bases fit TRBD1. The CDR3 contains 15 residues. The V gene end was trimmed by 5 bases and the J gene end by 4 bases; junction bases not matched to a gene: 8. CDR1 MNHNS and CDR2 SASEGT come from the germline V gene. This CDR3 is CASSLTGGSRTEAFF. CDR3 bases: TGTGCCAGCAGTCTGACAGGGGGATCGCGCACTGAAGCTTTCTTT.